The rows below give T cell receptor beta chains drawn from one sample of a study of cytomegalovirus exposure and HLA in healthy donors. Measured with immunoSEQ multiplex PCR; TCRdb has only the in-frame clones, and not every one. The sample contains about 170,000 clones, 65% to 85% of which appear only once. Sequencing used PBMCs. Receptor source: a woman between 50 and 59 years old in good health and CMV-seropositive. Both conserved end residues are part of each CDR3. Each record gives: V gene, clone size, J gene, D gene, CDR3 DNA, CDR3 protein. D genes are given only for firm matches. The size entry is marked missing in some rows and otherwise reads once, few, many or a size class.

V: TRBV30; size: .; J: TRBJ2-7; D: TRBD1; DNA: TGTGCCTGGATTCATTTCCCGGGACAGGGGGGGAGTTACGAGCAGTACTTC; CDR3: CAWIHFPGQGGSYEQYF
V: TRBV9; size: few; J: TRBJ1-2; D: .; DNA: TGTGCCAGCAGCGCTAGCGGGGGGGGATACTATGGCTACACCTTC; CDR3: CASSASGGGYYGYTF
V: TRBV2; size: few; J: TRBJ1-4; D: TRBD1; DNA: TGTGCCAGCAGTGAAGGGCAGGGGGCGGGAGAAAAACTGTTTTTT; CDR3: CASSEGQGAGEKLFF
V: TRBV5-1; size: .; J: TRBJ2-3; D: .; DNA: TGCGCCAGCATGCAAGGGGTAAAGACAGATACGCAGTATTTT; CDR3: CASMQGVKTDTQYF
V: TRBV2; size: .; J: TRBJ2-1; D: TRBD2; DNA: TGTGCCAGCAGTGATGGTGCGGGGGGGTACAATGAGCAGTTCTTC; CDR3: CASSDGAGGYNEQFF
V: TRBV19; size: .; J: TRBJ1-3; D: .; DNA: TGTGCCAGTAAACCAGACACGAGCTCTGGAAACACCATATATTTT; CDR3: CASKPDTSSGNTIYF
V: TRBV27; size: few; J: TRBJ1-1; D: .; DNA: TGTGCCAGCAGTTCCGCCCCTAGAGGGGGTAACACTGAAGCTTTCTTT; CDR3: CASSSAPRGGNTEAFF
V: TRBV11-3; size: few; J: TRBJ1-1; D: TRBD1; DNA: TGTGCCAGCAGAGGACAGGGGGACACTGAAGCTTTCTTT; CDR3: CASRGQGDTEAFF
V: TRBV7-9; size: .; J: TRBJ2-1; D: TRBD2; DNA: TGTGCCAGCAGTTGCAGCGGGGGGGATTGCAATGAGCAGTTCTTC; CDR3: CASSCSGGDCNEQFF
V: TRBV7-9; size: .; J: TRBJ1-3; D: .; DNA: TGTGCCAGCAGCGTAAACAGTTTTTCTGGAAACACCATATATTTT; CDR3: CASSVNSFSGNTIYF
V: TRBV5-1; size: few; J: TRBJ2-7; D: TRBD2; DNA: TGCGCCAGCAGCTTGGCCTACGGGGGGGCCTACGAGCAGTACTTC; CDR3: CASSLAYGGAYEQYF
V: TRBV4-2; size: few; J: TRBJ2-7; D: .; DNA: TGTGCCAGCAGCTTGGAGCGGTCCGAGCAGTACTTC; CDR3: CASSLERSEQYF
V: TRBV7-8; size: .; J: TRBJ1-1; D: TRBD1; DNA: TGTGCCAGCAGCTCGACAGGGGTGGACACTGAAGCTTTCTTT; CDR3: CASSSTGVDTEAFF
V: TRBV19; size: .; J: TRBJ1-1; D: TRBD1; DNA: TGTGCCAGTAGTGATGGGGACAGGGGGCCGGGCACTGAAGCTTTCTTT; CDR3: CASSDGDRGPGTEAFF
V: TRBV2; size: .; J: TRBJ1-4; D: .; DNA: TGTGCCAGCAGTGCTAAGGGGCGCGTTAATGAAAAACTGTTTTTT; CDR3: CASSAKGRVNEKLFF
V: TRBV18; size: .; J: TRBJ2-7; D: TRBD1; DNA: TGTGCCAGCTCATCAAGGACAGGGGGTGAAGAGCAGTACTTC; CDR3: CASSSRTGGEEQYF
V: TRBV28; size: .; J: TRBJ1-5; D: TRBD1; DNA: TGTGCCAGCATTTCGCCGGGACAGGGTACTCAGCCCCAGCATTTT; CDR3: CASISPGQGTQPQHF
V: TRBV5-4; size: .; J: TRBJ2-7; D: .; DNA: TGTGCCAGCAGCGCGACCGGGAACACCTACGAGCAGTACTTC; CDR3: CASSATGNTYEQYF
V: TRBV4-1; size: .; J: TRBJ2-1; D: .; DNA: TGCGCCAGCAGCCCCGCCGGTTACAATGAGCAGTTCTTC; CDR3: CASSPAGYNEQFF
V: TRBV19; size: few; J: TRBJ2-7; D: TRBD1; DNA: TGTGCCAGTTCGAGTTACGGGACAGGGGTGTACGAGCAGTACTTC; CDR3: CASSSYGTGVYEQYF
V: TRBV2; size: .; J: TRBJ1-1; D: .; DNA: TGTGCCAGCAGATCCCAGGCTAGACTAAACACTGAAGCTTTCTTT; CDR3: CASRSQARLNTEAFF
V: TRBV2; size: .; J: TRBJ1-4; D: TRBD1; DNA: TGTGCCAGCAGTGCCGGGACAGCGGATGAGATACTGTTTTTT; CDR3: CASSAGTADEILFF
V: TRBV9; size: .; J: TRBJ2-1; D: .; DNA: TGTGCCAGCAGCGTAGTTCCAGGGTCCTCCTACAATGAGCAGTTCTTC; CDR3: CASSVVPGSSYNEQFF
V: TRBV9; size: .; J: TRBJ2-4; D: TRBD2; DNA: TGTGCCAGCAGCGCGACTAGCGGGGGGGCGGGCAAAAACATTCAGTACTTC; CDR3: CASSATSGGAGKNIQYF
V: TRBV7-3; size: .; J: TRBJ2-2; D: TRBD1; DNA: TGTGCCAGCAGCTTATGGACAGGGGGCTACACCGGGGAGCTGTTTTTT; CDR3: CASSLWTGGYTGELFF
V: TRBV27; size: .; J: TRBJ2-3; D: TRBD1; DNA: TGTGCCAGCAAACGTTCAGGGGGCGCGGGATCGGATACGCAGTATTTT; CDR3: CASKRSGGAGSDTQYF
V: TRBV7-9; size: .; J: TRBJ2-3; D: .; DNA: TGTGCCAGCAGCCCGCGTGGTACGGGCACAGATACGCAGTATTTT; CDR3: CASSPRGTGTDTQYF
V: TRBV27; size: .; J: TRBJ1-1; D: TRBD1; DNA: TGTGCCAGCACCTCGTCGGACAGGATCGATACTGAAGCTTTCTTT; CDR3: CASTSSDRIDTEAFF
V: TRBV2; size: .; J: TRBJ2-3; D: TRBD2; DNA: TGTGCCAGCAGTGAACGGGGGGGGAGGGCAGATACGCAGTATTTT; CDR3: CASSERGGRADTQYF
V: TRBV1; size: .; J: TRBJ2-2; D: .; DNA: TGCACCAGCAGCCAAGATGATTCGTCAGACGGACTCAACTTAAACACCGGGGAGCTGTTTTTT; CDR3: CTSSQDDSSDGLNLNTGELFF
V: TRBV14; size: .; J: TRBJ1-4; D: .; DNA: TGTGCCAGCAGCCAAGTGGCAGGGAGGTTGGATGAAAAACTGTTTTTT; CDR3: CASSQVAGRLDEKLFF
V: TRBV7-9; size: .; J: TRBJ1-1; D: .; DNA: TGTGCCAGCAGCCCGGGTCCGGGAAGCACTGAAGCTTTCTTT; CDR3: CASSPGPGSTEAFF
V: TRBV27; size: .; J: TRBJ1-2; D: .; DNA: TGTGCCAGCAGCCCCTCACAGGGTCATGGCTACACCTTC; CDR3: CASSPSQGHGYTF
V: TRBV6-5; size: .; J: TRBJ1-6; D: TRBD1; DNA: TGTGCCAGCTCTACAGGGGTAAATTCACCCCTCCACTTT; CDR3: CASSTGVNSPLHF
V: TRBV4-2; size: .; J: TRBJ1-4; D: TRBD1; DNA: TGTGCCAGCAGCCAAGAAATGGGACAGGGGTACGAAAAACTGTTTTTT; CDR3: CASSQEMGQGYEKLFF
V: TRBV5-4; size: .; J: TRBJ2-1; D: .; DNA: TGTGCCAGCAGCTTAATTTCGGGGGAGAATGAGCAGTTCTTC; CDR3: CASSLISGENEQFF
V: TRBV2; size: .; J: TRBJ1-2; D: .; DNA: TGTGCCAGCAGTGAAGCGCAAACAGGTCGCGGCTACACCTTC; CDR3: CASSEAQTGRGYTF
V: TRBV2; size: .; J: TRBJ2-1; D: TRBD2; DNA: TGTGCCAGCACGGGTTTAGAGACTAGCATTGGTGAGCAGTTCTTC; CDR3: CASTGLETSIGEQFF
V: TRBV14; size: once; J: TRBJ2-5; D: TRBD2; DNA: TGTGCCAGCAGCCACCCCGGGACAGCAGTAGCTATGACTAGCGGGGGCTTCCAAGAGACCCAGTACTTC; CDR3: CASSHPGTAVAMTSGGFQETQYF
V: TRBV16; size: .; J: TRBJ2-3; D: .; DNA: TGTGCCAGCAGCCAATGGGCGGGGAGCACAGATACGCAGTATTTT; CDR3: CASSQWAGSTDTQYF
V: TRBV7-8; size: .; J: TRBJ1-5; D: TRBD1; DNA: TGTGCCAGCAGCTCTAAGTTGGGACAGGGGAATTCAGAGCAGCCCCAGCATTTT; CDR3: CASSSKLGQGNSEQPQHF
V: TRBV5-4; size: .; J: TRBJ1-2; D: TRBD1; DNA: TGTGCCAGCAGCATGGGACAGGGGAGGAATGGCTACACCTTC; CDR3: CASSMGQGRNGYTF
V: TRBV5-4; size: .; J: TRBJ2-2; D: .; DNA: TGTGCCAGCAGTCCAGGGGCATCCTTGGGGTCCGGGGAGCTGTTTTTT; CDR3: CASSPGASLGSGELFF
V: TRBV9; size: .; J: TRBJ1-6; D: .; DNA: TGTGCCAGCAGCGTAGAGGGGGATAATTCACCCCTCCACTTT; CDR3: CASSVEGDNSPLHF
V: TRBV4-2; size: .; J: TRBJ2-5; D: .; DNA: TGTGCCAGCAGCCAAGAGGGCCTGCAAGAGACCCAGTACTTC; CDR3: CASSQEGLQETQYF
V: TRBV7-9; size: .; J: TRBJ1-2; D: TRBD1; DNA: TGTGCCAGCAGCCCGGGACAGGGTGATGGCTACACCTTC; CDR3: CASSPGQGDGYTF
V: TRBV6-6; size: .; J: TRBJ1-2; D: .; DNA: TGTGCCAGCAGTTCGGACAGCATTACTAACTATGGCTACACCTTC; CDR3: CASSSDSITNYGYTF
V: TRBV5-6; size: .; J: TRBJ1-1; D: .; DNA: TGTGCCAGCAGCTTGGAGGGGCGTAATGAAGCTTTCTTT; CDR3: CASSLEGRNEAFF
V: TRBV5-1; size: .; J: TRBJ2-2; D: .; DNA: TGCGCCAGCGAGACAATGGGCGGGGAGCTGTTTTTT; CDR3: CASETMGGELFF
V: TRBV9; size: .; J: TRBJ1-1; D: .; DNA: TGTGCCAGCAGCCCAAGAGGTTCGATGAACACTGAAGCTTTCTTT; CDR3: CASSPRGSMNTEAFF
V: TRBV7-2; size: .; J: TRBJ2-1; D: TRBD2; DNA: TGTGCCAGCAGCTCCCGACTAGCATGGGTTGAGCAGTTCTTC; CDR3: CASSSRLAWVEQFF
V: TRBV7-2; size: .; J: TRBJ1-4; D: .; DNA: TGTGCCAGCACAGGATTCGGCAGGGGAGGGGCTGAAAAACTGTTTTTT; CDR3: CASTGFGRGGAEKLFF
V: TRBV5-6; size: few; J: TRBJ1-4; D: .; DNA: TGTGCCAGCAGCTTGGCGGGACATGGGGAAAAACTGTTTTTT; CDR3: CASSLAGHGEKLFF
V: TRBV4-2; size: .; J: TRBJ2-1; D: .; DNA: TGTGCCAGCAGCCAAGCACTGGACTACTTCGACCGCAATGAGCAGTTCTTC; CDR3: CASSQALDYFDRNEQFF
V: TRBV5-1; size: .; J: TRBJ2-1; D: TRBD2; DNA: TGCGCCAGCAGCTCCGGGACTAGCGGGGGGGCGGATGAGCAGTTCTTC; CDR3: CASSSGTSGGADEQFF